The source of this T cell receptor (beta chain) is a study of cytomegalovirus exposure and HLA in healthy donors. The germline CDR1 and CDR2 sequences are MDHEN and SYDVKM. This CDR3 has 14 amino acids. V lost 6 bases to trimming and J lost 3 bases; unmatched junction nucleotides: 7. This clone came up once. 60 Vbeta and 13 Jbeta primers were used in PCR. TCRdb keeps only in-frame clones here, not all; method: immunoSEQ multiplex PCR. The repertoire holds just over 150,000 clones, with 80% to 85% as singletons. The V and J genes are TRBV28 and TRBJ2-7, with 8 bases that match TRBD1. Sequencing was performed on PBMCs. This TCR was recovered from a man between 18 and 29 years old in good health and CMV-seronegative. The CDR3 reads CASRTGTGVYEQYF. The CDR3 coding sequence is TGTGCCAGCAGAACCGGGACAGGCGTCTACGAGCAGTACTTC.